Listed here is a single T cell receptor (beta chain). Its specificity is unknown. This sample stems from a study of T cell responses to AZD1222 COVID-19 vaccine. Whole-study results and caveats: In a largely white British group with more females than males, clonal diversity was possibly underestimated. Baseline serostatus was positive in only 5 to 7 AZD1222 recipients. Unmutated variant regions reportedly attract nearly half of all spike-specific TCRs. Regions 160-218 and 743-854 held dominance among vaccine-associated CD4 TCRs, which spanned spike.

TCRdb keeps only in-frame clones here, not all; method: immunoSEQ multiplex PCR. Among 200,000 to 250,000 clones listed, just over 90% were seen once. Sample: peripheral blood, taken on day 0 of MenACWY control vaccination. The sequence was collected from an adult in good health.

This chain's CDR3 is CASSPPVRGRSGYTF. For the CDR3, the DNA is TGTGCCAGCAGTCCACCGGTCCGGGGGAGAAGTGGCTACACCTTC. The chain joins TRBV6-2 or TRBV6-3 to TRBJ1-2; weak D call: TRBD1 (5 bases). V lost 5 bases and J lost 7, with 20 bases in between. Looked up from germline, CDR1 is MNHEY and CDR2 is SVGEGT. The CDR3 runs to 15 residues.